This record covers a single T cell receptor (beta chain). This CDR3 is built from 14 residues. Trimming cost V 5 bases and J 5 bases, with 13 bases left between them. From germline, CDR1 is SEHNR and CDR2 FQNEAQ (reference sequence). The data stem from a study of blood T cell repertoires in COVID-19. Overall study: Samples came from the United States, Italy and Spain, spanning acute and convalescent COVID-19. The cDNA or gDNA used as material had been derived from T cells, B-cell-depleted T cells, or PBMCs.

Original methodology: Amplification of reference gene primers was used by the study to estimate nucleated cell counts. Data came from immunoSEQ multiplex PCR; TCRdb stores just in-frame clones and leaves some out. The DNA was the basis for D and trimming; V, J and clone size are from that table. The repertoire consists of hundreds of thousands of clones, with 85% to 90% occurring once and the leading ten covering approximately 4%. J is TRBJ1-5 and V is TRBV7-9; no firm D call. The receptor comes from a woman between 18 and 30 years old with acute COVID-19. What was sequenced was PBMCs or T cells enriched from blood (not recorded which). CDR3 sequence (DNA): TGTGCCAGCAGCCGAGTGGGCGACGATCAGCCCCAGCATTTT. Its translation is CASSRVGDDQPQHF.